This TCR beta chain was obtained from a study of T cell therapy after organ transplantation. On the study more broadly: Across 2 to 6 intravenous infusions, patients got a median of 1.92 x 10^8 CMV-specific T cells.

The assay was immunoSEQ multiplex PCR, and TCRdb's table has in-frame clones only and misses some. Altogether tens of thousands of clones are present, about 95% being singletons, with the ten largest covering around 3.1%. The table lists this clone with a few counts. Its specificity is unknown. Study-level results: Poor CD8+ T cell yield may explain few expansions in nonresponders. Lower pretherapy CD8 clonality went with larger post-therapy fold change. Reconstitution after therapy seemingly combined transferred and product-undetected endogenous clonotypes.

The CDR3 totals 15 residues. V was clipped by 7 bases and J by 2 bases; unmatched bases: 8. CDR1 and CDR2 (germline): MNHEY, SVGAGI. This sequence joins TRBV6-5 and TRBJ1-5, with TRBD1 matching over 7 bases. The sequences come from CD8+ T cells from blood, collected before autologous CMV-specific T cell therapy. This TCR was sampled from a human patient who had received a solid organ transplant and had CMV disease. The CDR3 DNA is TGTGCCAGCACCCCCGGAACAGGGGGCAATCAGCCCCAGCATTTT. It specifies CASTPGTGGNQPQHF.